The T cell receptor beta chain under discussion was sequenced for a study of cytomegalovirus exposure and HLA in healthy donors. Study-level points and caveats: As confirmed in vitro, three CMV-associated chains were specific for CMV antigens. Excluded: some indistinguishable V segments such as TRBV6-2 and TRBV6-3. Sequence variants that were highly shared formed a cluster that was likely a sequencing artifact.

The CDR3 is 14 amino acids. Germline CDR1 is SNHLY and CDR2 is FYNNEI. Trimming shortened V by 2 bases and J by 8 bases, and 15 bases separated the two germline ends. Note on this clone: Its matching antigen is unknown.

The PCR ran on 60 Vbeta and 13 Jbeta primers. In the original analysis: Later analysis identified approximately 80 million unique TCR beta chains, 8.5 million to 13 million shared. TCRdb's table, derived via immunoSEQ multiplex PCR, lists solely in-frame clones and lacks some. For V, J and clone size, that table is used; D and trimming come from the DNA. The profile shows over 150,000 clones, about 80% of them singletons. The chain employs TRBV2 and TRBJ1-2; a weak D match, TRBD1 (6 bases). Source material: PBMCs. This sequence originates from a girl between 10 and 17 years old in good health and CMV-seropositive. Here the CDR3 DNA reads TGTGCCAGCAGTGAATGGTCAGGGGAGGGAGGCTACACCTTC. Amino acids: CASSEWSGEGGYTF. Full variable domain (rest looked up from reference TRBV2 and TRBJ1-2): EPEVTQTPSHQVTQMGQEVILRCVPISNHLYFYWYRQILGQKVEFLVSFYNNEISEKSEIFDDQFSVERPDGSNFTLKIRSTKLEDSAMYFCASSEWSGEGGYTFGSGTRLTVV.